The entry below describes one TCR beta chain. The antigen is unknown. There are 13 residues in the CDR3. Trimming removed 4 bases at V and 4 bases at J, with 10 bases between. The sample is drawn from a study of blood T cells in healthy people across ages. PCR was performed a second time for about 6 to 12 cycles using a sample-barcoded 5' primer and a J-beta primer mix. A template-switch adaptor with 12 random nucleotides tagged each cDNA molecule. TCRdb processed the 5' RACE reads anew with MiXCR; each CDR3 protein has one entry. This sample has 800,000 to 1,300,000 distinct CDR3 sequences, with about 25% found just once. Study-wide results and limits: More naive CD4+ cells and higher diversity marked long-lived donors relative to aged donors.

These same records also appear under a second study, on T cells of mothers and their children. As that study records: Whether pairs are related or unrelated, thymic selection shapes their TCR recombination output in much the same way.

The sequence came from a girl aged 2-9 years in good health. V usage is TRBV12-3 or TRBV12-4 and J usage is TRBJ1-2; D not resolved. Specimen: blood. The CDR3 region is CASSSEHFYGYTF. The CDR3 DNA is TGTGCCAGCAGTTCGGAACACTTCTATGGCTACACCTTC.